The entry below gives a single T cell receptor beta chain sequence along with its context. This sample is drawn from a study of blood T cell repertoires in COVID-19. Which cohort a participant joined came from the clinical history participants gave. Only in-frame clones appear in the TCRdb table, and some are missing; sequencing was by immunoSEQ multiplex PCR. The sample consists of about 50,000 clones, 85% to 90% of them appearing once. The germline V gene has CDR1 LGHNA and CDR2 YSLEER. There are 16 residues in the CDR3. Trimming pared 0 bases from V and 8 bases from J, leaving 16 bases between. This chain connects TRBV4-3 to TRBJ1-4, with D tentatively TRBD1 (6 bases). This TCR came from a woman aged 45 to 65 who had recovered from COVID-19. The sequenced sample consisted of PBMCs or T cells enriched from blood (not recorded which). This CDR3 is CASSQDAGGAGEKLFF. Here the CDR3 DNA reads TGCGCCAGCAGCCAAGATGCCGGGGGGGCAGGGGAAAAACTGTTTTTT.